This T cell receptor beta chain came from a study of T cell responses to AZD1222 COVID-19 vaccine. Findings and caveats of the study: With two AZD1222 doses given, Spike-specific TCR breadth and depth both rose.

The assay was immunoSEQ multiplex PCR, and TCRdb's table has in-frame clones only and misses some. The sample yields 170,000 or so clones, about nine tenths seen once. This clone was detected only a few times. As yet, its antigen is unknown. This clonotype was obtained from an adult in good health. Specimen: peripheral blood, collected on day 0 of AZD1222 vaccination.

CDR3 protein: CASSPRQADYGYTF. The DNA for the CDR3 is TGTGCCAGCAGCCCTAGACAGGCGGACTATGGCTACACCTTC. This chain uses TRBV5-6 with TRBJ1-2, with TRBD1 as a possible D gene (6 bases). Germline CDR1 reads SGHDT; CDR2 reads YYEEEE. The CDR3 extends over 14 amino acids. Trimming took off 4 bases at V and 3 bases at J, with 13 bases between the two ends.